The source of this T cell receptor (beta chain) is a study of cytomegalovirus exposure and HLA in healthy donors. Study overall: Of about 400 genotyped donors, about 81% clustered with self-reported Caucasian donors. Study outcomes and limitations: Some V segments, TRBV6-2 and TRBV6-3 among them, were indistinguishable and were therefore excluded.

This PCR relied on a set of 60 Vbeta primers and 13 Jbeta primers. Using immunoSEQ multiplex PCR, the repertoire was profiled, and TCRdb retains in-frame clones only, with some absent. The sample holds approximately 140,000 clones, roughly 73% seen once. About this clone: Its antigen remains unknown.

Trimming left V 0 bases short and J 0 bases short, with 12 bases between. This CDR3 has 16 amino acids. Germline lookup yields CDR1 SGHRS and CDR2 YFSETQ. Sequenced sample: PBMCs. V and J are TRBV5-1 and TRBJ1-1, with D unclear. The sequence derives from a man aged 35-49 years in good health and CMV-seronegative. The CDR3 loop reads CASSLGRNSMNTEAFF. The CDR3 bases are TGCGCCAGCAGCTTGGGCAGGAACAGCATGAACACTGAAGCTTTCTTT.